The T cell receptor beta chain under discussion was sequenced for a study of blood T cell repertoires in COVID-19. Study in general: The origin of the acute and convalescent COVID-19 samples was the United States, Italy and Spain. Sample material is recorded as cDNA or gDNA derived from T cells, B-cell-depleted T cells, or PBMCs.

Authors' analysis steps: Estimated nucleated cell counts came from reference gene primer amplification. Sequencing used immunoSEQ multiplex PCR; TCRdb keeps in-frame clones, though not all of them. The V and J calls and clone size come from that table; D and trimming were worked out from the DNA. In the table there are fewer than 100,000 clones, roughly 77% of which are singletons. Sequenced sample: peripheral blood. The receptor's source is a human donor in a cohort sampled during active COVID-19.

CDR3 residues: CASSIWGTSGSGYNEQFF. The CDR3 DNA reads TGTGCCAGTAGTATCTGGGGGACTAGCGGGAGTGGGTACAATGAGCAGTTCTTC. This sequence joins TRBV19 and TRBJ2-1; 14 positions agree with TRBD2. The CDR3 runs 18 residues. V was clipped by 3 bases and J by 4 bases; unmatched bases: 8. Per the germline V gene, CDR1 is LNHDA and CDR2 is SQIVND (reference sequence).